These 16 T cell receptor beta chains originate from one sample sequenced in a study of regulatory and conventional T cells in RAG deficiency. Profiling relied on immunoSEQ multiplex PCR, and the TCRdb table lists in-frame clones only, not all of them. The data contain approximately 7,000 clones, around nine tenths of them singletons. Regulatory T cells were sorted from blood as CD4+ CD25-high CD127-low cells. The same specimen was also included in a second study, on regulatory T cells. Per that study: The primer mix had 52 TRBV and 13 TRBJ primers.

The sequenced sample was CD127- CD25+ CD4+ Tregs sorted from blood. These receptor sequences come from a human donor in good health.

This clone has more than one count but fewer than ten. This chain connects TRBV7-2 to TRBJ1-2, with D hard to call. CDR1 SGHTA and CDR2 FQGNSA come from the germline V gene. V lost 5 bases and J 7 bases, leaving 17 bases between the germline ends. The CDR3 loop spans 14 amino acids. CDR3 in amino acids: CASSALGDSGGYTF. CDR3 in DNA: TGTGCCAGCAGCGCGTTGGGCGATTCAGGTGGCTACACCTTC.

This chain links TRBV5-1 with TRBJ2-3; 11 nucleotides line up with TRBD2. The CDR3 is 16 amino acids. Germline CDR1 and CDR2: SGHRS and YFSETQ. V lost 2 bases and J lost 4; bases outside the gene matches: 6. The CDR3 is CASSFLAGGWADTQYF. Here the CDR3 DNA reads TGCGCCAGCAGCTTCCTAGCGGGGGGTTGGGCAGATACGCAGTATTTT.

Worth noting for this clone: The sample holds other DNA sequences that translate to the same CDR3. The chain joins TRBV6-4 to TRBJ1-6; no clear D gene. Per germline, CDR1 MRHNA and CDR2 SNTAGT. Trimming left V 0 bases short and J 0 bases short, with 30 bases between. The CDR3 extends over 24 amino acids. CDR3 nucleotide sequence: TGTGCCAGCAGTGACTCGTTGGGCCGGATTTCAAGGCTCTTACCAAGCTCCTATAATTCACCCCTCCACTTT. Translating it yields CASSDSLGRISRLLPSSYNSPLHF.

The chain is built from TRBV5-6 and TRBJ1-6; D unclear. Germline CDR1 SGHDT, CDR2 YYEEEE. The CDR3 extends over 13 amino acids. V lost 2 bases, J lost 7 bases, and 7 bases lay in between. The CDR3: CASSFYRNSPLHF. The CDR3 coding sequence is TGTGCCAGCAGCTTTTACAGAAATTCACCCCTCCACTTT.

The chain recombines TRBV5-8 with TRBJ2-3; D is unresolved. CDR3 length: 13 residues. V lost 7 bases to trimming and J lost 2 bases, with 11 bases between them. CDR1 is SGHTS, CDR2 YDEGEE, per germline. CDR3 in DNA: TGTGCCAGCTGTATACAAAACACAGATACGCAGTATTTT. This gives the protein CASCIQNTDTQYF.

The count of this clone is one. The chain couples TRBV6-5 to TRBJ1-2, with 8 bases identical to TRBD1. The CDR3 covers 15 residues. J lost 7 bases, V lost 4 bases, and 11 bases had no gene match. Germline V gene sequence: CDR1 MNHEY, CDR2 SVGAGI. CDR3 in DNA: TGTGCCAGCAGTTTTCCAGGGGGCGGCCAGGCTGGCTACACCTTC. Residues: CASSFPGGGQAGYTF.

The V gene is TRBV11-2, the J gene TRBJ2-7, with TRBD2 matching 13 bases. This CDR3 region has 17 residues. Looked up from germline, CDR1 is SGHAT and CDR2 is FQNNGV. V was pared by 1 base and J by 4 bases, with 7 bases of the junction left unmatched. This chain's CDR3 is CASSLVPGLAGNYEQYF. The CDR3 nucleotides read TGTGCCAGCAGCTTAGTGCCGGGACTAGCGGGGAATTACGAGCAGTACTTC.

This chain links TRBV19 with TRBJ1-2; D not certain. The CDR3 length is 12 residues. With 6 bases removed from V and 2 bases from J, the gap between germline ends came to 7 bases. Per the germline V gene, CDR1 is LNHDA and CDR2 is SQIVND (reference sequence). The CDR3 loop is CASRDKNYGYTF. In DNA form, the CDR3 reads TGTGCCAGTAGAGACAAAAACTATGGCTACACCTTC.

The chain joins TRBV9 to TRBJ1-1, with TRBD1 matching 8 bases. Unmatched junction bases numbered 4, after V lost 5 bases and J lost 4 bases. This CDR3 comprises 13 residues. The germline V gene has CDR1 SGDLS and CDR2 YYNGEE. The CDR3 protein is CASRKTGGTEAFF. The CDR3 DNA reads TGTGCCAGCAGAAAAACAGGGGGCACTGAAGCTTTCTTT.

The V call is TRBV5-4, the J call TRBJ2-5, with D possibly TRBD1 on 5 matching bases. From germline, CDR1 is SGHNT and CDR2 YYREEE (reference sequence). The germline V and J ends were trimmed by 2 bases and 9 bases, with 14 bases remaining between them. The CDR3 is 13 amino acids. The DNA for the CDR3 is TGTGCCAGCAGCTTAAAAGGGGCCGAGGCCCAGTACTTC. Residues: CASSLKGAEAQYF.

The chain carries TRBV5-4 and TRBJ2-3; 12 nucleotides line up with TRBD2. Germline CDR1 is SGHNT and CDR2 is YYREEE (reference sequence). This CDR3 has 16 amino acids. V was clipped by 0 bases and J by 4 bases; unmatched bases: 3. CDR3 coding DNA: TGTGCCAGCAGCTTGGTGGCTAGCGGGGGGGCAGATACGCAGTATTTT. Protein: CASSLVASGGADTQYF.

V gene TRBV7-9 combines with J gene TRBJ1-2, with TRBD1 matching 7 bases. This CDR3 is built from 14 residues. Trimming took 8 bases from V and 7 from J; bases not matched to a gene: 13. Germline CDR1 reads SEHNR; CDR2 reads FQNEAQ (reference sequence). The CDR3 nucleotides are TGTGCCAGCGTCCTCGACAGGGTAAATGGTGGCTACACCTTC. Its protein is CASVLDRVNGGYTF.

V usage is TRBV18 and J usage is TRBJ2-3, with D possibly being TRBD2 (7 bases). V lost 3 bases and J lost 4, with 14 bases in between. This CDR3 region has 15 residues. Germline V gives CDR1 KGHSH, CDR2 LQKENI. CDR3 protein: CASSPFGGGPDTQYF. The CDR3 DNA follows: TGTGCCAGCTCACCCTTTGGGGGGGGGCCAGATACGCAGTATTTT.

The chain joins TRBV5-1 to TRBJ2-3; a weak D match, TRBD1 (6 bases). The V gene lost 5 bases and the J gene lost 0 bases, with 13 bases spanning the gap. Germline V lookup: CDR1 SGHRS, CDR2 YFSETQ. This CDR3 is 15 amino acids long. CDR3 nucleotides: TGCGCCAGCAGTTTTGGACAGCTTAGCACAGATACGCAGTATTTT. This gives the protein CASSFGQLSTDTQYF.

This chain uses TRBV7-9 with TRBJ2-7, with D unresolved. This CDR3 has 15 residues. Germline CDR1 is SEHNR and CDR2 is FQNEAQ (reference sequence). The V end was cut by 4 bases, the J end by 3 bases, with 16 bases between. DNA of the CDR3: TGTGCCAGCAGCTCCATGCGTTCAATCAACTACGAGCAGTACTTC. It yields the protein CASSSMRSINYEQYF.

The rearrangement uses TRBV10-3 and TRBJ2-1; 11 positions agree with TRBD2. Trimming removed 5 bases from V and 8 bases from J; junction bases left unmatched: 8. The CDR3 is 15 amino acids. Germline assignment: CDR1 ENHRY and CDR2 SYGVKD. The CDR3: CAISRISGGADEQFF. In DNA form, the CDR3 reads TGTGCCATCAGTAGAATTAGCGGGGGGGCTGATGAGCAGTTCTTC.